A single sample is the source of the 28 T cell receptor beta chains below, sequenced in a study of blood T cell repertoires in COVID-19. Clones were read by immunoSEQ multiplex PCR, and TCRdb kept only the in-frame ones, dropping some. The profile shows 180,000 or so clones, roughly 79% of them singletons. The sequencing sample was made of peripheral blood. These receptors originate from a woman in her 40s with COVID-19, enrolled during active disease.

The chain employs TRBV7-9 and TRBJ2-1; maybe TRBD2 (6 bases). The CDR3 spans 16 residues. V lost 1 base and J 0 bases, leaving 10 bases between the germline ends. Germline values: CDR1 SEHNR, CDR2 FQNEAQ (reference sequence). DNA of the CDR3: TGTGCCAGCAGCTTAGGCGGGACCGGCTCCTACAATGAGCAGTTCTTC. This sequence encodes CASSLGGTGSYNEQFF. Full variable domain (rest looked up from reference TRBV7-9 and TRBJ2-1): DTGVSQNPRHKITKRGQNVTFRCDPISEHNRLYWYRQTLGQGPEFLTYFQNEAQLEKSRLLSDRFSAERPKGSFSTLEIQRTEQGDSAMYLCASSLGGTGSYNEQFFGPGTRLTVL.

In its sample, this clone was seen a few times. The chain couples TRBV5-6 to TRBJ2-7; D is perhaps TRBD1 (5 bases). CDR1 and CDR2 (germline): SGHDT, YYEEEE. The length of the CDR3 is 13 residues. V shed 1 base and J shed 5 bases, with 10 bases lying between them. The CDR3 sequence is CASSLQGAHEQYF. The CDR3 DNA sequence: TGTGCCAGCAGCTTGCAAGGGGCCCACGAGCAGTACTTC. Supplemented by reference TRBV5-6 and TRBJ2-7, the full variable domain reads DAGVTQSPTHLIKTRGQQVTLRCSPKSGHDTVSWYQQALGQGPQFIFQYYEEEERQRGNFPDRFSGHQFPNYSSELNVNALLLGDSALYLCASSLQGAHEQYFGPGTRLTVT.

The genes are TRBV7-2 and TRBJ2-1; 13 bases map to TRBD2. Germline loops: CDR1 SGHTA, CDR2 FQGNSA. There are 15 residues in the CDR3. DNA for the CDR3: TGTGCTGCGCCGAACGGACTAGCGGGGGACAATGAGCAGTTCTTC. It codes for CAAPNGLAGDNEQFF.

This clone came up a few times. The chain couples TRBV5-4 to TRBJ2-2; D possibly corresponds to TRBD1 (6 bases). The germline V and J ends were trimmed by 4 bases and 3 bases, with 10 bases remaining between them. The CDR3 contains 14 residues. CDR1 is SGHNT and CDR2 is YYREEE in the germline V gene (reference sequence). The CDR3 protein is CASSLTGDTGELFF. Written as DNA, the CDR3 is TGTGCCAGCAGCCTGACAGGAGACACCGGGGAGCTGTTTTTT.

The gene calls are TRBV19 and TRBJ2-1; D not certain. From germline, CDR1 is LNHDA and CDR2 SQIVND (reference sequence). V lost 5 bases and J lost 4, with 9 bases in between. The CDR3 loop spans 13 amino acids. The chain's CDR3 is CASSHGAYNEQFF. CDR3 coding DNA: TGTGCCAGTAGTCATGGAGCATACAATGAGCAGTTCTTC.

Written as DNA, the CDR3 is TGTGCCAGCAGGGACCTTGGGACAGGGATCATTGAAGCTTTCTTT. It encodes CASRDLGTGIIEAFF. This chain joins TRBV28 and TRBJ1-1; TRBD1 matches 9 bases. Per germline, CDR1 MDHEN and CDR2 SYDVKM. With 6 bases clipped from V and 7 bases from J, the junction kept 12 bases outside the gene matches. The CDR3 has 15 amino acids.

V usage is TRBV28 and J usage is TRBJ1-5; TRBD1 is a possible D gene (6 bases). Germline V CDR1 and CDR2: MDHEN, SYDVKM. Trimming pared 2 bases from V and 0 bases from J, leaving 11 bases between. CDR3 length: 16 amino acids. The CDR3 DNA reads as TGTGCCAGCAGTTTAGGGGGGGCATCTAGCAATCAGCCCCAGCATTTT. Translated, it gives CASSLGGASSNQPQHF. Full variable domain (missing parts from reference TRBV28 and TRBJ1-5): DVKVTQSSRYLVKRTGEKVFLECVQDMDHENMFWYRQDPGLGLRLIYFSYDVKMKEKGDIPEGYSVSREKKERFSLILESASTNQTSMYLCASSLGGASSNQPQHFGDGTRLSIL.

This chain connects TRBV7-9 to TRBJ2-1; D not certain. The CDR3 extends over 15 amino acids. Deletions cut 4 bases from V and 5 bases from J, with 15 bases between. Germline V gene data show CDR1 as SEHNR and CDR2 as FQNEAQ (reference sequence). CDR3 protein: CASSYTFNTNNEQFF. CDR3 DNA sequence: TGTGCCAGCAGCTATACATTCAACACAAACAATGAGCAGTTCTTC.

This clone was observed once. The rearrangement uses TRBV4-2 and TRBJ2-6; D is unclear. V gave up 1 base and J gave up 0 bases, with 4 bases separating them. The CDR3 has 15 amino acids. Germline CDR1 and CDR2: LGHNA and YNFKEQ. CDR3 residues: CASSQASSGANVLTF. The CDR3 DNA follows: TGTGCCAGCAGCCAAGCCAGCTCTGGGGCCAACGTCCTGACTTTC.

This clone is a singleton in its sample. The chain combines TRBV4-2 with TRBJ2-1; 8 bases fit TRBD2. The J segment lost 8 bases and the V segment lost 0 bases, leaving 15 bases of the junction unmatched. The germline gives CDR1 LGHNA, CDR2 YNFKEQ. The CDR3 is 18 residues long. Here the CDR3 reads CASSQDHGAGAIGDEQFF. In nucleotides, the CDR3 is TGTGCCAGCAGCCAAGATCATGGAGCGGGGGCGATAGGTGATGAGCAGTTCTTC.

The CDR3 DNA is TGTGCCAGCAGCCCTACCGGACTAGCGCACACAGATACGCAGTATTTT. Translated, it gives CASSPTGLAHTDTQYF. This chain uses TRBV3-1 (or the pseudogene TRBV3-2) with TRBJ2-3; 9 nucleotides align to TRBD2. The CDR3 has 16 amino acids. V shed 4 bases, J shed 2 bases, and the junction held 7 bases outside the gene matches. Per germline, CDR1 LGHDT and CDR2 YNNKEL (reference sequence).

In DNA, the CDR3 is TGTGCCAGCAGTGCTGAGGGGACTAGCACAGATACGCAGTATTTT. This translates into CASSAEGTSTDTQYF. The chain has TRBV2 and TRBJ2-3, with a weak D call TRBD2 (6 bases). V lost 4 bases and J lost 0, with 11 bases in between. This CDR3 is 15 amino acids long. The germline V gene has CDR1 SNHLY and CDR2 FYNNEI.

The chain couples TRBV5-1 to TRBJ2-3; D is possibly TRBD2 (5 bases). The CDR3 extends over 14 amino acids. Germline V gene data show CDR1 as SGHRS and CDR2 as YFSETQ. V gave up 4 bases and J gave up 6 bases, with 15 bases separating them. The CDR3 region is CASSLSPRADTQYF. The CDR3 region has the DNA TGCGCCAGCAGCCTTTCCCCGAGGGCGGATACGCAGTATTTT.

The chain combines TRBV29-1 with TRBJ2-7, with TRBD1 matching 11 bases. The ends lost 6 bases at V and 9 bases at J; junction bases unmatched: 4. Germline V gene lookup returns CDR1 SQVTM and CDR2 ANQGSEA. The CDR3 is 11 amino acids. The CDR3 region is CSVRTGGVQYV. In DNA, the CDR3 is TGCAGCGTAAGGACAGGGGGCGTGCAGTACGTC.

V gene TRBV6-2 or TRBV6-3 combines with J gene TRBJ2-5; unclear D gene. Germline CDR1 MNHEY, CDR2 SVGEGT. Trimming pared 5 bases from V and 4 bases from J, leaving 8 bases between. CDR3 length: 12 amino acids. DNA for the CDR3: TGTGCCAGCAGTGATAGAGGAGAGACCCAGTACTTC. Amino acid sequence: CASSDRGETQYF.

For this clone: Other DNA sequences of this sample code for an identical CDR3. The gene calls are TRBV5-1 and TRBJ2-3, with no clear D. This CDR3 has 15 residues. V dropped 0 bases and J dropped 0 bases, with 8 bases sitting between them. The germline gives CDR1 SGHRS, CDR2 YFSETQ. The CDR3 DNA sequence: TGCGCCAGCAGCTTGGACGGAGCTAGCACAGATACGCAGTATTTT. Translating gives CASSLDGASTDTQYF.

This clone appeared a few times. The chain has TRBV18 and TRBJ1-2, with a weak D call TRBD1 (5 bases). The CDR3 has 14 amino acids. CDR1 and CDR2 (germline): KGHSH, LQKENI. Trimming left V 5 bases short and J 7 bases short, with 17 bases between. The CDR3 DNA follows: TGTGCCAGCTCATTAACAGGAATAGAGTCTGGCTACACCTTC. Amino acids: CASSLTGIESGYTF.

The V gene is TRBV14, the J gene TRBJ2-7; D is possibly TRBD1 (6 bases). V shed 4 bases and J shed 2 bases, with 12 bases lying between them. This CDR3 is built from 14 residues. Germline V gives CDR1 SGHDN, CDR2 FVKESK. The CDR3 sequence is CASSPTGFPYEQYV. In DNA form, the CDR3 reads TGTGCCAGCAGCCCTACAGGGTTCCCCTACGAGCAGTACGTC.

V is TRBV5-4 and J is TRBJ2-6; D unresolved. This CDR3 has 14 amino acids. V was pared by 2 bases and J by 4 bases, with 7 bases between. The germline V gene encodes CDR1 SGHNT and CDR2 YYREEE (reference sequence). CDR3 in amino acids: CASSFFQGANVLTF. The CDR3 DNA sequence: TGTGCCAGCAGCTTTTTTCAGGGGGCCAACGTCCTGACTTTC.

CDR3 sequence: CASSPGHGGPNEQFF. The CDR3 DNA reads TGCGCCAGCAGCCCGGGACACGGCGGGCCCAATGAGCAGTTCTTC. V usage is TRBV5-1 and J usage is TRBJ2-1, with D perhaps TRBD1 (6 bases). CDR3 length: 15 residues. The germline V gene has CDR1 SGHRS and CDR2 YFSETQ. With 4 bases removed from V and 6 bases from J, the gap between germline ends came to 17 bases.

The CDR3 nucleotides read TGTGCCAGCAGTACGCGGACTAGCGGGAAGTACAATGAGCAGTTCTTC. It is translated as CASSTRTSGKYNEQFF. The chain carries TRBV27 and TRBJ2-1; 12 bases are shared with TRBD2. The CDR3 totals 16 residues. Unmatched junction bases numbered 6, after V lost 5 bases and J lost 4 bases. Germline assignment: CDR1 MNHEY and CDR2 SMNVEV (reference sequence).

The V call is TRBV18, the J call TRBJ2-1; 7 nucleotides match TRBD1. The CDR3 loop spans 14 amino acids. The V and J ends lost 4 bases and 9 bases, in that order; junction bases with no gene match: 9. In germline, CDR1 is KGHSH, CDR2 LQKENI. The CDR3 coding sequence is TGTGCCAGCTCACTCGGGAAGGGGGCTGTTGAGCAGTTCTTC. Protein product: CASSLGKGAVEQFF.

The chain carries TRBV6-6 and TRBJ2-7, with D possibly being TRBD1 (5 bases). The CDR3 contains 13 residues. Germline V CDR1 and CDR2: MNHNY, SVGAGI (reference sequence). V was trimmed by 7 bases and J by 4 bases, leaving 14 bases between them. CDR3: CASTNTPGYEQYF. The CDR3 nucleotides are TGTGCCAGCACCAACACCCCAGGGTACGAGCAGTACTTC.

This chain connects TRBV10-1 to TRBJ2-1; TRBD2 aligns across 9 bases. Germline V gene sequence: CDR1 WNHNN, CDR2 SYGVQD (reference sequence). The CDR3 is 13 amino acids. V shed 0 bases and J 16 bases; nucleotides not matched to a gene: 7. CDR3 region: CASSESGPSGIFF. The CDR3 coding sequence is TGCGCCAGCAGTGAGTCAGGCCCTAGCGGGATCTTCTTC.

The chain uses TRBV7-9 and TRBJ2-1, with TRBD2 as a possible D gene (6 bases). V was shortened by 5 bases and J by 6 bases, with 14 bases between the two germline ends. The length of the CDR3 is 14 residues. Germline loops: CDR1 SEHNR, CDR2 FQNEAQ (reference sequence). As DNA, the CDR3 is TGTGCCAGCAGCCCGGGACTTTCCCCCAATGAGCAGTTCTTC. Translating it yields CASSPGLSPNEQFF.

V is TRBV6-5 and J is TRBJ2-2, with 8 positions matching TRBD1. Per germline, CDR1 MNHEY and CDR2 SVGAGI. V trimming: 6 bases; J trimming: 0 bases; junction bases outside the gene matches: 3. The CDR3 is 15 amino acids. Here the CDR3 reads CASSPQGANTGELFF. CDR3 bases: TGTGCCAGCAGCCCACAGGGGGCGAACACCGGGGAGCTGTTTTTT.

The chain links TRBV4-2 to TRBJ2-7, with 9 bases that match TRBD2. There are 17 residues in the CDR3. CDR1 is LGHNA, CDR2 YNFKEQ, per germline. Unmatched junction bases numbered 10, after V lost 0 bases and J lost 4 bases. In DNA, the CDR3 is TGTGCCAGCAGCCAAGACCCTAGTACAGCGGGAGGTTACGAGCAGTACTTC. It specifies CASSQDPSTAGGYEQYF.

The V call is TRBV28, the J call TRBJ2-7, with a weak D call TRBD2 (5 bases). The CDR3 loop spans 15 amino acids. V was clipped by 2 bases and J by 3 bases, with 14 bases between them. From germline, CDR1 is MDHEN and CDR2 SYDVKM. The DNA for the CDR3 is TGTGCCAGCAGTTTACCGTCGGTACTAGACTACGAGCAGTACTTC. Encoded protein: CASSLPSVLDYEQYF.